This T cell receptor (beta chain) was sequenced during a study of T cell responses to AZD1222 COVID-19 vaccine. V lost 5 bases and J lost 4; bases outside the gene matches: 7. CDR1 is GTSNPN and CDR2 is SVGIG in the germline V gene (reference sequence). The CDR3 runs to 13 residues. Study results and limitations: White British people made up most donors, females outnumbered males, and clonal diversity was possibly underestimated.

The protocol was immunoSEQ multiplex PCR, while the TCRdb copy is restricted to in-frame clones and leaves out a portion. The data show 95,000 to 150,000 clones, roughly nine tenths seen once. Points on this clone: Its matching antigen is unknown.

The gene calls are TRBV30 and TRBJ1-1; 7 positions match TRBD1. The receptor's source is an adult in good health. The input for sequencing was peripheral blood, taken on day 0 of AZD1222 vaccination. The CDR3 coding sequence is TGTGCCTGGGACAGGGTCCCCCGCACTGAAGCTTTCTTT. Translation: CAWDRVPRTEAFF.